This TCR beta chain was captured by sequencing in a study of blood T cell repertoires in COVID-19. Participant-given clinical history determined each cohort assignment. Repertoires were generated with immunoSEQ multiplex PCR, while TCRdb's copy carries only in-frame clones and drops some. The sample shows 250,000 or so clones, approximately 90% of them seen only once. V was cut by 5 bases and J by 3 bases, with 8 bases left in between. Per the germline V gene, CDR1 is SGHTA and CDR2 is FQGTGA. CDR3 size: 13 residues. The V gene is TRBV7-3, the J gene TRBJ2-1; D uncertain. The origin of this receptor is a human donor in a cohort exposed to, infected with or recovered from COVID-19 (not recorded which). The donor label of this sample is uncertain. Material: PBMCs or T cells enriched from blood (not recorded which). The CDR3 here is CASSATVYNEQFF. CDR3 DNA: TGTGCCAGCAGCGCAACGGTCTACAATGAGCAGTTCTTC.